One and the same sample provided the 22 T cell receptor beta chains below, sequenced in a study of read filtering for tumor transcriptome and immune sequencing (dated by TCRdb to 2019 to 2021). TCRdb records Illumina HiSeq 4000 as the sequencer. The Immunoverse kit was used to build TCR libraries from about 430 ng RNA, with molecular barcoded adaptors covering alpha/delta and beta/gamma chains. The public reads were run again by TCRdb, first through fastp at Q25 and then through MiXCR, and only productive beta chains were kept. Every CDR3 protein is listed once, alongside the most common genes and DNA of its rows. Recorded for this sample are around 40,000 distinct CDR3 sequences; about an eighth of them occurred a single time. 30% to 40% of the sample is taken by the ten largest. The sample comprised a population of CD138-negative cells sorted from bone marrow. In light of the paper, this sample's cell subset or site label describes: bone marrow mononuclear cells depleted of CD138+ plasma/myeloma cells by negative magnetic selection. These receptors originate from a donor over 35 with multiple myeloma.

This clonotype was picked up many times. The rearrangement joins TRBV6-5 to TRBJ2-2; D perhaps matches TRBD1 (6 bases). Per germline, CDR1 MNHEY and CDR2 SVGAGI. There are 14 residues in the CDR3. The V end lost 6 bases, the J end lost 3 bases, and 11 bases lay between the germline ends. CDR3 nucleotide sequence: TGTGCCAGCAGAGGGGACACTTACACCGGGGAGCTGTTTTTT. Protein: CASRGDTYTGELFF.

The table lists this clonotype with many counts. This chain joins TRBV4-2 and TRBJ2-7, with D possibly TRBD1 on 6 matching bases. V was trimmed by 1 base and J by 7 bases, leaving 20 bases between them. The CDR3 covers 16 residues. Looked up from germline, CDR1 is LGHNA and CDR2 is YNFKEQ. This CDR3 is CASSQVGADFRREQYF. The CDR3 nucleotides read TGTGCCAGCAGCCAAGTGGGGGCGGACTTTCGGAGAGAGCAGTACTTC.

This clonotype was seen a handful of times. The J gene is TRBJ2-5, the V gene TRBV5-4; D is ambiguous. The CDR3 is 13 amino acids. The ends were cut back, 0 bases at V and 0 bases at J, with 3 bases in the middle. Germline CDR1 and CDR2: SGHNT and YYREEE (reference sequence). CDR3 protein: CASSLGDQETQYF. CDR3 DNA: TGTGCCAGCAGCTTGGGGGACCAAGAGACCCAGTACTTC.

A word on this clonotype: The junction departs from the called germline gene at one end, perhaps through a read error. The chain links TRBV7-2 to TRBJ1-6; D is uncertain. CDR1 is SGHTA and CDR2 is FQGNSA in the germline V gene. The CDR3 covers 14 residues. CDR3 coding DNA: TGTGCCAGCAGCTTGACCGGCGTGGCCTACGAGCAGTACTTT. Its protein product is CASSLTGVAYEQYF.

Remarks on this clonotype: With a far larger clone one base away, a read error is the likely cause. CDR3 residues: CASRHVTGASDTQYF. Here the CDR3 DNA reads TGTGCCAGCAGACACGTGACAGGGGCCTCAGATACGCAGTATTTT. V gene TRBV6-6 combines with J gene TRBJ2-3; the match to TRBD1 covers 8 bases. Germline CDR1 is MNHNY and CDR2 is SVGAGI (reference sequence). V trimming: 6 bases; J trimming: 4 bases; junction bases outside the gene matches: 9. The CDR3 spans 15 residues.

This clonotype was counted between two and nine times. One base away lies a much larger clone, so this may be a sequencing read error. The chain carries TRBV24-1 and TRBJ2-3; TRBD1 aligns across 12 bases. The CDR3 totals 16 residues. Germline lookup yields CDR1 KGHDR and CDR2 SFDVKD. V was pared by 4 bases and J by 8 bases, with 9 bases of the junction left unmatched. The CDR3 nucleotides read TGTGCCACCAGTGAGGCCGGGACAGGGGGCGAAGGTACGCAGTATTTT. Protein: CATSEAGTGGEGTQYF.

This clonotype was counted at least ten times. The chain links TRBV5-1 to TRBJ2-7, with D uncertain. Trimming took 3 bases from V and 4 from J, leaving 8 bases between them. Germline V lookup: CDR1 SGHRS, CDR2 YFSETQ. The CDR3 is 12 residues long. This CDR3 is CASSYGSYEQYF. DNA for the CDR3: TGCGCCAGCAGCTATGGATCGTACGAGCAGTACTTC.

Concerning this clonotype itself: With a much larger clone just one base away, this may be a read error. The V gene is TRBV19, the J gene TRBJ2-2, with D perhaps TRBD2 (5 bases). Germline CDR1 reads LNHDA; CDR2 reads SQIVND (reference sequence). This CDR3 is 14 amino acids long. CDR3 in DNA: TGTGCCAGTAAGGGCACCGCGAACACCGGGGAGCTGGTTTTT. It specifies CASKGTANTGELVF.

This clonotype was recorded at least ten times. Written as DNA, the CDR3 is TGTGCCACCAGCGACAGCCACTATGGCTACACCTTC. This translates into CATSDSHYGYTF. The rearrangement uses TRBV24-1 and TRBJ1-2; D is perhaps TRBD1 (5 bases). Per the germline V gene, CDR1 is KGHDR and CDR2 is SFDVKD. The CDR3 contains 12 residues. The V end was cut by 7 bases, the J end by 3 bases, with 8 bases between.

Comment on this clonotype: One junction end disagrees with the germline gene, perhaps due to a read error. This sequence joins TRBV12-3 or TRBV12-4 and TRBJ1-1; D is perhaps TRBD1 (5 bases). The length of the CDR3 is 12 residues. The DNA for the CDR3 is TGTGCCAGCAGTTTGGGCAGGGCGGAAGTTCTCTTT. Encoded protein: CASSLGRAEVLF.

A word on this clonotype: With a far larger clone one base away, a read error is the likely cause. This chain uses TRBV20-1 with TRBJ2-7, with D tentatively TRBD1 or TRBD2 (6 bases each). V dropped 3 bases and J dropped 7 bases, with 25 bases sitting between them. CDR3 length: 16 residues. Per germline, CDR1 DFQATT and CDR2 SNEGSKA (reference sequence). In nucleotides, the CDR3 is TGCAGTGCTAGTCCCCCCACGGGGGCCCCCTACAATGAGCAGTACTTC. Translation gives CSASPPTGAPYNEQYF.

This clonotype showed up many times. V and J are TRBV10-2 and TRBJ2-1, with 11 bases matching TRBD2. The germline V gene encodes CDR1 WSHSY and CDR2 SAAADI. V lost 3 bases and J lost 4; bases outside the gene matches: 2. The CDR3 is 15 residues long. Written as DNA, the CDR3 is TGCGCCAGCAGTGATCTAGCGGGGGGTTACAATGAGCAGTTCTTC. It specifies CASSDLAGGYNEQFF.

This clonotype has ten or more counts. The chain has TRBV2 and TRBJ2-7; weak D call: TRBD2 (5 bases). V shed 5 bases and J shed 6 bases, with 14 bases lying between them. Germline V CDR1 and CDR2: SNHLY, FYNNEI. CDR3 size: 13 residues. This chain's CDR3 is CASSRDKLSEQYF. The CDR3, as DNA: TGTGCCAGCAGTCGGGATAAATTAAGCGAGCAGTACTTC.

This clonotype was recorded at least ten times. The chain carries TRBV3-1 and TRBJ2-5, with D uncertain. From germline, CDR1 is LGHDT and CDR2 YNNKEL (reference sequence). The CDR3 is made up of 12 amino acids. V dropped 0 bases and J dropped 6 bases, with 5 bases sitting between them. This chain's CDR3 is CASSQDLQTQYF. The CDR3 DNA follows: TGTGCCAGCAGCCAAGACCTGCAGACCCAGTACTTC.

Many counts were recorded for this clonotype. The chain combines TRBV11-2 with TRBJ2-3; the D gene could be TRBD1 or TRBD2 (5 bases each). The CDR3 extends over 13 amino acids. Germline V gives CDR1 SGHAT, CDR2 FQNNGV. V was pared by 1 base and J by 6 bases, with 8 bases between. The CDR3 sequence: CASSLGRGDTQYF. DNA for the CDR3: TGTGCCAGCAGCTTAGGACGGGGCGATACGCAGTATTTT.

This clonotype was recorded many times. The rearrangement uses TRBV10-2 and TRBJ1-1; 7 bases map to TRBD1. The CDR3 is 14 amino acids. The junction had 6 bases not matched to a gene; V was cut back by 7 bases and J by 1 base. The germline gives CDR1 WSHSY, CDR2 SAAADI. CDR3: CASTPGQQNTEAFF. The CDR3 region has the DNA TGCGCCAGCACTCCGGGACAGCAGAACACTGAAGCTTTCTTT.

In this sample, this clonotype turned up many times. The chain uses TRBV20-1 and TRBJ1-5; possibly TRBD1 for D (6 bases). The CDR3 is made up of 15 amino acids. The V gene's germline CDR1 is DFQATT and CDR2 SNEGSKA (reference sequence). The germline V and J ends were trimmed by 3 bases and 6 bases, with 18 bases remaining between them. This CDR3 is CSASPEGGRGQPQHF. As DNA, the CDR3 is TGCAGTGCTAGCCCAGAGGGGGGGCGAGGTCAGCCCCAGCATTTT.

This clonotype was counted at least ten times. The chain employs TRBV11-2 and TRBJ2-1; TRBD2 agrees at 11 bases. Germline V lookup: CDR1 SGHAT, CDR2 FQNNGV. This CDR3 spans 16 amino acids. Trimming took 3 bases from V and 2 from J; bases not matched to a gene: 3. This CDR3 reads CASSLVAGGTYNEQFF. The CDR3 nucleotides are TGTGCCAGCAGCTTGGTAGCGGGGGGGACCTACAATGAGCAGTTCTTC.

Many counts were recorded for this clonotype. The missing conserved phenylalanine or tryptophan at the end of this CDR3 makes a read error likely. The chain employs TRBV19 and TRBJ2-1; no clear D. This CDR3 contains 16 residues. Trimming cost V 5 bases and J 2 bases, with 16 bases left between them. CDR1 is LNHDA and CDR2 is SQIVND in the germline V gene (reference sequence). This chain's CDR3 is CASSVLMTPPYNEQFS. CDR3 nucleotides: TGTGCCAGTAGTGTTCTCATGACGCCCCCCTACAATGAGCAGTTCTCC.

This clonotype was seen a handful of times. A read error is possible here, since a much larger clone lies one base away. The chain links TRBV20-1 to TRBJ2-1, with TRBD2 matching 13 bases. CDR3 size: 16 residues. The germline V gene has CDR1 DFQATT and CDR2 SNEGSKA (reference sequence). Written as DNA, the CDR3 is TGCAGGGCTAACCGACTAGCGGGGGGCATCTACAATGAGCAGTTCTTC. Translated: CRANRLAGGIYNEQFF.

This clonotype has a single count. The chain is built from TRBV7-3 and TRBJ2-3, with D maybe TRBD2 (5 bases). CDR1 is SGHTA and CDR2 is FQGTGA in the germline V gene. The CDR3 length is 14 residues. Between the trimmed V and J ends, which lost 5 bases and 2 bases, there was a span of 11 bases. Here the CDR3 reads CASSRRGLTDTQYF. In DNA, the CDR3 is TGTGCCAGCAGCCGAAGAGGGCTCACAGATACGCAGTATTTT.

This clonotype came up many times. The chain is built from TRBV28 and TRBJ1-6; 7 bases agree with TRBD1. V gave up 5 bases and J gave up 7 bases; unmatched junction bases: 5. The CDR3 contains 14 residues. Germline lookup yields CDR1 MDHEN and CDR2 SYDVKM. The CDR3 region has the DNA TGTGCCAGCAGTACAGGGGCTTTCAATTCACCCCTCCACTTT. It is translated as CASSTGAFNSPLHF.